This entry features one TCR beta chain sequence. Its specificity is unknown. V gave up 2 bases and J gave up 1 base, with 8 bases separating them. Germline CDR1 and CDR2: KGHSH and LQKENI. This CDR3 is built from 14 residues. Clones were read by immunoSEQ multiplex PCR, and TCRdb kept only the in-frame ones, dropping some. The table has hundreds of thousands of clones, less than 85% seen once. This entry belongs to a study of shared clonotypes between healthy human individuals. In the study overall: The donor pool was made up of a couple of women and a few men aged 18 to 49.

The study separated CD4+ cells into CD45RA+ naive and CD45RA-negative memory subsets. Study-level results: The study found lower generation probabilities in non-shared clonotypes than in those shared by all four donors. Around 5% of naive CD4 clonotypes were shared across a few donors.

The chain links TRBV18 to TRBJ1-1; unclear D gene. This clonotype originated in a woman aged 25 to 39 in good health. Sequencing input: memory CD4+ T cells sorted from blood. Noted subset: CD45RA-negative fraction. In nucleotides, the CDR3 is TGTGCCAGCTCACCAATGCGGGAGAACACTGAAGCTTTCTTT. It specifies CASSPMRENTEAFF.